This T cell receptor (beta chain) originates from a study of blood T cell repertoires in COVID-19. Across the whole study: T cells, B-cell-depleted T cells, or PBMCs supplied cDNA or gDNA.

Per the original methods: Researchers report that nucleated cell counts were estimated from reference gene primer amplification. Sequencing was performed with immunoSEQ multiplex PCR; in TCRdb, only in-frame clones are kept and a portion is missing. The V and J calls and clone size come from that table; D and trimming were worked out from the DNA. Of about 310,000 clones in the sample, approximately 86% were seen once. This CDR3 has 15 residues. Trimming stripped 5 bases from V and 5 bases from J, with 13 bases between. The germline CDR1 and CDR2 sequences are SGHTA and FQGNSA. Input material: peripheral blood. The chain couples TRBV7-2 to TRBJ2-6; the D is unclear. This receptor was identified in a man in his 70s with acute or convalescent COVID-19. The CDR3 DNA follows: TGTGCCAGCAGCCTACCTCCTGGTAGGGCCAACGTCCTGACTTTC. Residues: CASSLPPGRANVLTF.